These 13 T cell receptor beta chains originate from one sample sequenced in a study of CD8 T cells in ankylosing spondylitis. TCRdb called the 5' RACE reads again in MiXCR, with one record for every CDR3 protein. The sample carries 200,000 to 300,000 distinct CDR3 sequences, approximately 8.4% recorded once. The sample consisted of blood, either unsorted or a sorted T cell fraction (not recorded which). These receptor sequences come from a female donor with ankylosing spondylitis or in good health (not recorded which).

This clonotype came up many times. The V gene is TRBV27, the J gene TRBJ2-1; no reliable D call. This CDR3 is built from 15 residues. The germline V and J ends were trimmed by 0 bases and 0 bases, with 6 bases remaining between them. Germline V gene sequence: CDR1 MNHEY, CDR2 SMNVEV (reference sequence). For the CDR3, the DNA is TGTGCCAGCAGTTTATCCTCGGGCTCCTACAATGAGCAGTTCTTC. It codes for CASSLSSGSYNEQFF.

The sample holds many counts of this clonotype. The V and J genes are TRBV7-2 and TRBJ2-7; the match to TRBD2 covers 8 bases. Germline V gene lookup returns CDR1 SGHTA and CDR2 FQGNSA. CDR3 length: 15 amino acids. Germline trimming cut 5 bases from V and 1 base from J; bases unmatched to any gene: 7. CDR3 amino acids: CASSPGLAGSYEQYF. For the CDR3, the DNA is TGTGCCAGCAGCCCAGGACTAGCTGGGTCCTACGAGCAGTACTTC. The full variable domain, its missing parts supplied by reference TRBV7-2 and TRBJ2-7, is GAGVSQSPSNKVTEKGKDVELRCDPISGHTALYWYRQSLGQGLEFLIYFQGNSAPDKSGLPSDRFSAERTGGSVSTLTIQRTQQEDSAVYLCASSPGLAGSYEQYFGPGTRLTVT.

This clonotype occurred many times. The CDR3 bases are TGTGCCAGCAGGCCTAGCGGGTACAATGAGCAGTTCTTC. This codes for CASRPSGYNEQFF. The V call is TRBV7-2, the J call TRBJ2-1, with TRBD2 matching over 8 bases. Germline CDR1 SGHTA, CDR2 FQGNSA. The CDR3 consists of 13 residues. Trimming took 6 bases from V and 4 from J; bases not matched to a gene: 2.

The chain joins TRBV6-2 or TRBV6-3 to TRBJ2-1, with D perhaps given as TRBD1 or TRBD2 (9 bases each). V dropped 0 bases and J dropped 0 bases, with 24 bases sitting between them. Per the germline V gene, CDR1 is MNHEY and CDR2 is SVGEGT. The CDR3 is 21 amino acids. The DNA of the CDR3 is TGTGCCAGCAGTTACTCCGGGACAGGGACTCCTAGCGGGGCCTCCTACAATGAGCAGTTCTTC. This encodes CASSYSGTGTPSGASYNEQFF.

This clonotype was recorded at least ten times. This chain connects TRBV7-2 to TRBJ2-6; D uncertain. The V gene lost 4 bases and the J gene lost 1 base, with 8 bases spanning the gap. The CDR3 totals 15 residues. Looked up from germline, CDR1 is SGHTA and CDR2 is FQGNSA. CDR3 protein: CASSSSHSGANVLTF. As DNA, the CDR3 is TGTGCCAGCAGCTCTAGTCATTCTGGGGCCAACGTCCTGACTTTC.

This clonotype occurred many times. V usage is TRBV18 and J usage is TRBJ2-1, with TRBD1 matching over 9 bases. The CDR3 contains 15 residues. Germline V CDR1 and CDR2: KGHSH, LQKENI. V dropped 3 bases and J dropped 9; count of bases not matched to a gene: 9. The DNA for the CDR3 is TGTGCCAGCTCACCGGGACAGGGAAGGGACGGTGAGCAGTTCTTC. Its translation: CASSPGQGRDGEQFF.

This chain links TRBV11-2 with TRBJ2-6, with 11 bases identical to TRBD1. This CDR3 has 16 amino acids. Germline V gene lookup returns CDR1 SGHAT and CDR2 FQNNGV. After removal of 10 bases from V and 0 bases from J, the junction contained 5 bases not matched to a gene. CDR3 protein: CAKGTGGYSGANVLTF. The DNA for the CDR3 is TGTGCCAAAGGGACAGGGGGTTACTCTGGGGCCAACGTCCTGACTTTC. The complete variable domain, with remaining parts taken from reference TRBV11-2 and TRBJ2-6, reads EAGVAQSPRYKIIEKRQSVAFWCNPISGHATLYWYQQILGQGPKLLIQFQNNGVVDDSQLPKDRFSAERLKGVDSTLKIQPAKLEDSAVYLCAKGTGGYSGANVLTFGAGSRLTVL.

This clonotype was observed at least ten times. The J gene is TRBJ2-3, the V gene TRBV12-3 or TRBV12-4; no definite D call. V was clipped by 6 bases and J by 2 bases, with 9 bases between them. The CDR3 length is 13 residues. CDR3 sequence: CASRSLVTDTQYF. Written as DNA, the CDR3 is TGTGCCAGCAGATCATTAGTCACAGATACGCAGTATTTT.

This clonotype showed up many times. The CDR3 is CASSQWGLNTEAFF. In DNA, the CDR3 is TGTGCCAGCAGCCAGTGGGGATTGAACACTGAAGCTTTCTTT. The J gene is TRBJ1-1, the V gene TRBV5-6; no reliable D call. Germline values: CDR1 SGHDT, CDR2 YYEEEE. This CDR3 has 14 residues. Deletions cut 4 bases from V and 0 bases from J, with 10 bases between.

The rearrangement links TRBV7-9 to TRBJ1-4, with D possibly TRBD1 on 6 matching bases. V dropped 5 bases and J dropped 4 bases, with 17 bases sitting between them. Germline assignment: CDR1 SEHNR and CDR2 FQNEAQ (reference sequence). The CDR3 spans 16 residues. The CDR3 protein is CASSKISGANNEKLFF. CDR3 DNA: TGTGCCAGCAGCAAAATCTCAGGGGCTAATAATGAAAAACTGTTTTTT.

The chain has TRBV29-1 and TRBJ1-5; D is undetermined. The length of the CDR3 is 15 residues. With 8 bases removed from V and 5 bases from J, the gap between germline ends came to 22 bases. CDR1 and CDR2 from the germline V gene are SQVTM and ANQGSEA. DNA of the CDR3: TGCAGCCCCAAGGAGGGTGGGTATGGTGATCAGCCCCAGCATTTT. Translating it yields CSPKEGGYGDQPQHF. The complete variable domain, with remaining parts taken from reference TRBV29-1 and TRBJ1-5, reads SAVISQKPSRDICQRGTSLTIQCQVDSQVTMMFWYRQQPGQSLTLIATANQGSEATYESGFVIDKFPISRPNLTFSTLTVSNMSPEDSSIYLCSPKEGGYGDQPQHFGDGTRLSIL.

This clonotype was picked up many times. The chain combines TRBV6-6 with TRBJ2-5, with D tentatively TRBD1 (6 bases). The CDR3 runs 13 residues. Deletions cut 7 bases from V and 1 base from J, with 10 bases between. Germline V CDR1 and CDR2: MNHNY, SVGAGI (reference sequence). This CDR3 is CASKARGQETQYF. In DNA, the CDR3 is TGTGCCAGCAAGGCCAGGGGCCAAGAGACCCAGTACTTC.

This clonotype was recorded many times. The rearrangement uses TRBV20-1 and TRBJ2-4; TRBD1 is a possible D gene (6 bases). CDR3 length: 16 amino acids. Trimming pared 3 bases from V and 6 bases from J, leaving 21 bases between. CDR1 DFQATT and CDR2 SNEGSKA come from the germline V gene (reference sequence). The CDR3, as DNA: TGCAGTGCTAGCCCTCCGGCAGGGACAAGCAGAAACATTCAGTACTTC. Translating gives CSASPPAGTSRNIQYF.